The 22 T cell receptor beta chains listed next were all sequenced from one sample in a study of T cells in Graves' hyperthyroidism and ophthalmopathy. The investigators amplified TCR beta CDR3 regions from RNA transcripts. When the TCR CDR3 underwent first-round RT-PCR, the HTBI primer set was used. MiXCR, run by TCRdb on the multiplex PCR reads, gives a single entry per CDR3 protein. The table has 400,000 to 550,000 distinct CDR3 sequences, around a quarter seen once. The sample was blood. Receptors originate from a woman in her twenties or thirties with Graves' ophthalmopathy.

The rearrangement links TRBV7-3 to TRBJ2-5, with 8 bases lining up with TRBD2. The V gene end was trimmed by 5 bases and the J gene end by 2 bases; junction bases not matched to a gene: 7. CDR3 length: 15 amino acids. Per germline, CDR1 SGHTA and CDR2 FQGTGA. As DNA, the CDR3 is TGTGCCAGCAGCCCCAGGGCGGGGGGACAAGAGACCCAGTACTTC. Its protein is CASSPRAGGQETQYF.

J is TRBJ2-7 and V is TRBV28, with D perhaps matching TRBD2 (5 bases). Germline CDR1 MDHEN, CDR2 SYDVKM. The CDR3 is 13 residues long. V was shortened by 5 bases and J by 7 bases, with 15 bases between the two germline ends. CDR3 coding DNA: TGTGCCAGCAGTACTAACGAGGGCGGGGAGCAGTACTTC. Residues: CASSTNEGGEQYF.

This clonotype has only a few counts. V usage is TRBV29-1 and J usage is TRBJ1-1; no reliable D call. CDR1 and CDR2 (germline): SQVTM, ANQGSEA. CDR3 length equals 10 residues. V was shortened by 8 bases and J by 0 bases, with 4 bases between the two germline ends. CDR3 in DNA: TGCAGCACCGTGAACACTGAAGCTTTCTTT. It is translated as CSTVNTEAFF.

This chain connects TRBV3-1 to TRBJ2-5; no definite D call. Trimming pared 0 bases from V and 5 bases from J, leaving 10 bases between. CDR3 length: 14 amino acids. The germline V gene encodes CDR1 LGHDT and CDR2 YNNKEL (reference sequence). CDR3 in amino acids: CASSQEKGRETQYF. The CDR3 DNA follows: TGTGCCAGCAGCCAAGAGAAGGGCAGGGAGACCCAGTACTTC.

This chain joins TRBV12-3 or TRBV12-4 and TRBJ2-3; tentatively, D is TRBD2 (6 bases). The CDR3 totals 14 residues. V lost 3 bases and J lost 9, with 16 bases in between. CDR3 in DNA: TGTGCCAGCAGTTTTGCGGGTAGGGGAGGCACGCAGTATTTT. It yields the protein CASSFAGRGGTQYF.

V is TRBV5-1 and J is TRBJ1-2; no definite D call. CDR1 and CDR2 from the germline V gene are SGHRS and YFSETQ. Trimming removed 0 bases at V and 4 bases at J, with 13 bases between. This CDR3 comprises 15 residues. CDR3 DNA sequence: TGCGCCAGCAGCTTGGAGGTCAGCACCACCTATGGCTACACCTTC. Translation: CASSLEVSTTYGYTF.

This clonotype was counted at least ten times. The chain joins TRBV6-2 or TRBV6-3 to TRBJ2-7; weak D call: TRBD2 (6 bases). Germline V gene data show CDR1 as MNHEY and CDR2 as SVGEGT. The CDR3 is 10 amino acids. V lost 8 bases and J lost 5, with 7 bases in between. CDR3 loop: CASGTHEQYF. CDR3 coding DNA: TGTGCCAGCGGGACTCACGAGCAGTACTTC.

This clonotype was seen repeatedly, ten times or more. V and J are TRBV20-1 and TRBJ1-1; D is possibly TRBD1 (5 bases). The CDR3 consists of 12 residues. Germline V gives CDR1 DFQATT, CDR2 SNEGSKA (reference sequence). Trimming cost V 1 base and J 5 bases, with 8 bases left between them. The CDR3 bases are TGCAGTGCTAGAGGAGGGGATACTGAAGCTTTCTTT. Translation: CSARGGDTEAFF.

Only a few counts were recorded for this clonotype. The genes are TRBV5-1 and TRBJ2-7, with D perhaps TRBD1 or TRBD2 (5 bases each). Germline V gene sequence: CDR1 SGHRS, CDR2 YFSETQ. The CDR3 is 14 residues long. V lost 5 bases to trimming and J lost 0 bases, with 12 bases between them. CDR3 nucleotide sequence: TGCGCCAGCAGATCCGGGACCCTCTCCTACGAGCAGTACTTC. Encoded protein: CASRSGTLSYEQYF.

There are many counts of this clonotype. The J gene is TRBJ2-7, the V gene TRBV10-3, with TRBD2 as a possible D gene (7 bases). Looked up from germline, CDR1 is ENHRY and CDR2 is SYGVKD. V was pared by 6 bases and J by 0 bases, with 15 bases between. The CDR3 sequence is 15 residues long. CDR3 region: CAIRGGPTSSYEQYF. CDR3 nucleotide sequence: TGTGCCATCAGGGGGGGGCCGACCAGCTCCTACGAGCAGTACTTC.

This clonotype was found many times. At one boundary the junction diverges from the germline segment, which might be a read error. CDR3 nucleotides: TGTGCCAGCAGTGAAGCGGGGACAGCCTTAGACATTAAGTACTTC. Amino acids: CASSEAGTALDIKYF. The V call is TRBV2, the J call TRBJ2-4, with 7 bases that match TRBD1. Germline CDR1 and CDR2: SNHLY and FYNNEI. The CDR3 totals 15 residues.

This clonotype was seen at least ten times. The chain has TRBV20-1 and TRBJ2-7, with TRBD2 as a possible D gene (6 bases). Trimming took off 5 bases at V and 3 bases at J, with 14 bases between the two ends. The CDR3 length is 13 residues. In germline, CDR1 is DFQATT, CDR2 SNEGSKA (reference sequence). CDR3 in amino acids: CSAGGWGDYEQYF. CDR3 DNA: TGCAGTGCTGGGGGGTGGGGGGACTACGAGCAGTACTTC.

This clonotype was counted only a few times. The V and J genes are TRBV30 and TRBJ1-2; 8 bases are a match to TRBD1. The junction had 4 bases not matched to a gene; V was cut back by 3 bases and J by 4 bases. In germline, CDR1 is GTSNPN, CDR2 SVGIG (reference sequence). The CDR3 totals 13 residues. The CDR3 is CAWSAGGVYGYTF. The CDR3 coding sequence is TGTGCCTGGAGCGCAGGGGGCGTCTATGGCTACACCTTC. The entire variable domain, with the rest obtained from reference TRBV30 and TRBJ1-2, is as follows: SQTIHQWPATLVQPVGSPLSLECTVEGTSNPNLYWYRQAAGRGLQLLFYSVGIGQISSEVPQNLSASRPQDRQFILSSKKLLLSDSGFYLCAWSAGGVYGYTFGSGTRLTVV.

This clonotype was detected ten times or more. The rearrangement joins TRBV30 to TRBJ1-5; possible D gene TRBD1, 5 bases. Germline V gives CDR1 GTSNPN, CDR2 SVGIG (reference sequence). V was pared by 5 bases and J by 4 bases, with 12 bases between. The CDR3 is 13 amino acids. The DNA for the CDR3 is TGTGCCTGGTCCAGGGCCTCGAATCAGCCCCAGCATTTT. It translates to CAWSRASNQPQHF.

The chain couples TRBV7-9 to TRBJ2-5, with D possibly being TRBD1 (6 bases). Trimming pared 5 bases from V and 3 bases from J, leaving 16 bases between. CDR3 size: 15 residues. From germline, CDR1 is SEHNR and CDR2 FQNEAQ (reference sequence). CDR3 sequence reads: CASSQATYREETQYF. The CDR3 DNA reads TGTGCCAGCAGCCAAGCCACATACAGGGAAGAGACCCAGTACTTC.

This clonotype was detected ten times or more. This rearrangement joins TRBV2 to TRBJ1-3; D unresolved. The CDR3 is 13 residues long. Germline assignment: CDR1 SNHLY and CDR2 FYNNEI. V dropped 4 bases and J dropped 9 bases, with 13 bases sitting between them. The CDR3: CASSVSQAPTIYF. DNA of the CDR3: TGTGCCAGCAGTGTCAGTCAGGCCCCCACCATATATTTT.

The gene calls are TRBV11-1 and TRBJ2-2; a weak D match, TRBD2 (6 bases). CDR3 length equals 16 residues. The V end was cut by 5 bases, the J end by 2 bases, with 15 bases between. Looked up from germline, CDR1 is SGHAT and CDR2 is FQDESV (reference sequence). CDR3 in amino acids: CASSDPWGVNTGELFF. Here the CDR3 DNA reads TGTGCCAGCAGCGACCCCTGGGGGGTTAACACCGGGGAGCTGTTTTTT.

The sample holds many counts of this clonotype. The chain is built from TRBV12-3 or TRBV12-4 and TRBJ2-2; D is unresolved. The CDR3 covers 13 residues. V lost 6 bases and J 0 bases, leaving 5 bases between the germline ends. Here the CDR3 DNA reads TGTGCCAGCAGAAACCCGAACACCGGGGAGCTGTTTTTT. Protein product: CASRNPNTGELFF.

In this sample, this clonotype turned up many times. The CDR3 spells CASLFSGANVLTF. The CDR3 DNA follows: TGTGCCAGCCTCTTCTCTGGGGCCAACGTCCTGACTTTC. The chain carries TRBV25-1 and TRBJ2-6; no clear D. V was clipped by 8 bases and J by 0 bases, with 5 bases between them. The germline gives CDR1 MGHDK, CDR2 SYGVNS. The CDR3 is made up of 13 amino acids.

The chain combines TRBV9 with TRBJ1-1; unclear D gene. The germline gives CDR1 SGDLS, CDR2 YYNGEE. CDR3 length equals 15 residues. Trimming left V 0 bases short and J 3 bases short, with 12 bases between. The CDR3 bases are TGTGCCAGCAGCGTAGTTTCAGGTAGTGACACTGAAGCTTTCTTT. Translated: CASSVVSGSDTEAFF.

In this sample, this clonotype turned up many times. The DNA of the CDR3 is TGTGCCAGCAGCCCCCGGGACGGATTTTATGGCTACACCTTC. It is translated as CASSPRDGFYGYTF. This chain connects TRBV6-5 to TRBJ1-2; perhaps TRBD1 as D (5 bases). CDR1 and CDR2 from the germline V gene are MNHEY and SVGAGI. V lost 6 bases, J lost 5 bases, and 16 bases lay in between. The CDR3 has 14 residues.

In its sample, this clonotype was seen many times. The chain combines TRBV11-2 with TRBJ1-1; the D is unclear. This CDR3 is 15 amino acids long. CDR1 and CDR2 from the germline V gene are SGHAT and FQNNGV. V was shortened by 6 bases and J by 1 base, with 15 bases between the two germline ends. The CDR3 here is CASRHPGSRNTEAFF. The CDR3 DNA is TGTGCCAGCAGACACCCCGGTAGCAGGAACACTGAAGCTTTCTTT.